The 3 T cell receptor beta chains reported below all come from one sample, sequenced in a study of cytomegalovirus exposure and HLA in healthy donors. Researchers ran the PCR with 60 Vbeta and 13 Jbeta primers. TCRdb's copy holds only in-frame clones and misses some; the assay was immunoSEQ multiplex PCR. The table has around 200,000 clones, 75% to 85% seen once. The sequencing input was PBMCs. The receptors were gathered from a woman aged 50 to 60 in good health and CMV-seronegative.

This sequence joins TRBV5-8 and TRBJ2-1; 9 bases match TRBD1. Looked up from germline, CDR1 is SGHTS and CDR2 is YDEGEE. The junction had 13 bases not matched to a gene; V was cut back by 3 bases and J by 12 bases. CDR3 size: 15 residues. The CDR3 spells CASSWGTGHRVGQFF. CDR3 DNA sequence: TGTGCCAGCAGCTGGGGGACAGGGCACAGGGTTGGGCAGTTCTTC. The complete variable domain, with remaining parts taken from reference TRBV5-8 and TRBJ2-1, reads EAGVTQSPTHLIKTRGQQATLRCSPISGHTSVYWYQQALGLGLQFLLWYDEGEERNRGNFPPRFSGRQFPNYSSELNVNALELEDSALYLCASSWGTGHRVGQFFGPGTRLTVL.

The chain links TRBV5-1 to TRBJ2-2; the match to TRBD1 covers 9 bases. Germline CDR1 reads SGHRS; CDR2 reads YFSETQ. V was pared by 4 bases and J by 1 base, with 2 bases of the junction left unmatched. CDR3 length equals 15 residues. The CDR3 DNA reads as TGCGCCAGCAGCCGGACAGGGGAGAACACCGGGGAGCTGTTTTTT. Its translation: CASSRTGENTGELFF.

The V and J genes are TRBV2 and TRBJ2-7, with D tentatively TRBD2 (6 bases). V lost 6 bases and J 3 bases, leaving 9 bases between the germline ends. This CDR3 is built from 12 residues. The V gene's germline CDR1 is SNHLY and CDR2 FYNNEI. CDR3 nucleotides: TGTGCCAGCAGAGGGGACTTCTACGAGCAGTACTTC. Protein: CASRGDFYEQYF. The variable domain in full, with the rest retrieved from reference TRBV2 and TRBJ2-7, is EPEVTQTPSHQVTQMGQEVILRCVPISNHLYFYWYRQILGQKVEFLVSFYNNEISEKSEIFDDQFSVERPDGSNFTLKIRSTKLEDSAMYFCASRGDFYEQYFGPGTRLTVT.